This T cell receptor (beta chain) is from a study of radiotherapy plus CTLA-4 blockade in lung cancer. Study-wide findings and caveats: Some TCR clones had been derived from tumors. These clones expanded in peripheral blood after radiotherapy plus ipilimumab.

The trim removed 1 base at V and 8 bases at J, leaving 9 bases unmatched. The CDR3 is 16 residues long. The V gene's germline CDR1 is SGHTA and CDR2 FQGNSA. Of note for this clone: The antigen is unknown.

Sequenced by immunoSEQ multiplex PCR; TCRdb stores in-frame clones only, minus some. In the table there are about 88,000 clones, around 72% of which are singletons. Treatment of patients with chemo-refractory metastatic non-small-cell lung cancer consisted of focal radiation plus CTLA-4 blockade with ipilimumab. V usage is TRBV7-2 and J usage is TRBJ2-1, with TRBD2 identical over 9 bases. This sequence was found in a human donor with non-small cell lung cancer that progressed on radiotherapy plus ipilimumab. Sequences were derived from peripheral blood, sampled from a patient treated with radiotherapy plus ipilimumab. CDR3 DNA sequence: TGTGCCAGCAGCTTAGTTGGCGGGAGGGGAAGCCATGAGCAGTTCTTC. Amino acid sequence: CASSLVGGRGSHEQFF.